This T cell receptor beta chain was documented in a study of shared clonotypes between healthy human individuals. To note about this clone: Other DNA sequences in the same sample also yield this CDR3.

V lost 4 bases to trimming and J lost 2 bases; unmatched junction nucleotides: 2. Looked up from germline, CDR1 is SGHRS and CDR2 is YFSETQ. This CDR3 has 13 amino acids. CD8 cells classed as naive were CD45RO-negative and positively selected for CCR7, excluding terminally differentiated effector memory CD45RA+ cells. The data were produced by immunoSEQ multiplex PCR, yet TCRdb's version contains in-frame clones alone and is incomplete. In the table there are millions of clones, about 95% of which are singletons. The sequencing input was naive CD8+ T cells sorted from blood. This chain links TRBV5-1 with TRBJ2-7; 8 nucleotides match TRBD1. The clonotype comes from a man younger than 30 in good health. Here the CDR3 DNA reads TGCGCCAGCAGCCTGGACAGGGCCTACGAGCAGTACTTC. Translated, it gives CASSLDRAYEQYF. The full variable domain, completed using reference TRBV5-1 and TRBJ2-7, is KAGVTQTPRYLIKTRGQQVTLSCSPISGHRSVSWYQQTPGQGLQFLFEYFSETQRNKGNFPGRFSGRQFSNSRSEMNVSTLELGDSALYLCASSLDRAYEQYFGPGTRLTVT.